Listed here are 19 T cell receptor beta chains from one sample, sequenced in a study of PD-1 blockade in classical Hodgkin lymphoma. In every patient, relapse followed autologous stem cell transplantation, while exposure to brentuximab vedotin differed. Libraries were prepared by immunoSEQ multiplex PCR; TCRdb keeps only in-frame clonotypes and omits some of them. This sample has some 65,000 clones; about two thirds occur once, and the top ten carry roughly 9%. The sequences come from peripheral blood mononuclear cells (PBMCs), collected before the second cycle of nivolumab. The source is a human donor with classical Hodgkin lymphoma.

This clone has only one observation. The CDR3 region has the DNA TGTGCCAGCAGTGACGGGAACTCTGGGGCCAACGTCCTGACTTTC. Translation gives CASSDGNSGANVLTF. This chain uses TRBV6-4 with TRBJ2-6; no reliable D call. Germline V lookup: CDR1 MRHNA, CDR2 SNTAGT. The CDR3 sequence is 15 residues long. V shed 2 bases and J shed 0 bases, with 5 bases lying between them.

V and J are TRBV6-6 and TRBJ1-5; TRBD1 aligns across 8 bases. With V trimmed by 6 bases and J by 4 bases, 5 bases remained unmatched. CDR3 size: 14 residues. The V gene's germline CDR1 is MNHNY and CDR2 SVGAGI (reference sequence). DNA for the CDR3: TGTGCCAGCAGACTCCGGACAGGGAATCAGCCCCAGCATTTT. It yields the protein CASRLRTGNQPQHF.

The rearrangement joins TRBV7-8 to TRBJ1-3; 7 bases fit TRBD1. Germline-derived CDR1 and CDR2 are SGHVS and FQNEAQ. The CDR3 consists of 14 residues. J gave up 2 bases and V 4 bases, and 2 bases lay outside the gene matches. The CDR3 DNA reads as TGTGCCAGCAGCTCAGACAGGGCTGGAAACACCATATATTTT. It specifies CASSSDRAGNTIYF.

The chain recombines TRBV5-1 with TRBJ2-7; no firm D call. CDR1 is SGHRS and CDR2 is YFSETQ in the germline V gene. There are 13 residues in the CDR3. Trimming stripped 3 bases from V and 7 bases from J, with 14 bases between. As DNA, the CDR3 is TGCGCCAGCAGCTCGACCGCGCTAGGGGAGCAGTACTTC. Protein sequence: CASSSTALGEQYF.

In its sample, this clone was seen a few times. The chain links TRBV19 to TRBJ2-5; no clear D. The CDR3 extends over 13 amino acids. The V end lost 3 bases, the J end lost 4 bases, and 9 bases lay between the germline ends. The germline V gene encodes CDR1 LNHDA and CDR2 SQIVND (reference sequence). The CDR3 nucleotides read TGTGCCAGTAGTATTAACCAAGCAGAGACCCAGTACTTC. Amino acids: CASSINQAETQYF.

The V and J genes are TRBV7-9 and TRBJ1-2; TRBD1 matches at 7 bases. CDR3 length: 17 residues. Germline V CDR1 and CDR2: SEHNR, FQNEAQ (reference sequence). The ends lost 4 bases at V and 5 bases at J; junction bases unmatched: 16. As DNA, the CDR3 is TGTGCCAGCAGCTCCGCTGGTGGAGGGGGCGAAATTTATGGCTACACCTTC. This encodes CASSSAGGGGEIYGYTF.

The rearrangement joins TRBV12-5 to TRBJ2-7; TRBD2 agrees at 10 bases. CDR3 length: 19 residues. Trimming cost V 0 bases and J 4 bases; bases outside gene matches: 15. Per the germline V gene, CDR1 is LGHNT and CDR2 is FRNRAP. The CDR3 loop reads CASGLVPSGRAEWGYEQYF. CDR3 in DNA: TGTGCTAGTGGTTTGGTACCCAGCGGGAGGGCTGAATGGGGTTACGAGCAGTACTTC.

The CDR3 DNA sequence: TGTGCCAGCAGCCAAGATCCTGGACTTAGGGAAGCCCTTTTCACAGATACGCAGTATTTT. This codes for CASSQDPGLREALFTDTQYF. The chain has TRBV14 and TRBJ2-3; maybe TRBD2 (5 bases). The CDR3 has 20 residues. The V gene's germline CDR1 is SGHDN and CDR2 FVKESK. V dropped 0 bases and J dropped 2 bases, with 24 bases sitting between them.

V usage is TRBV12-5 and J usage is TRBJ2-1; 8 positions match TRBD1. V was pared by 0 bases and J by 5 bases, with 12 bases of the junction left unmatched. From germline, CDR1 is LGHNT and CDR2 FRNRAP. The CDR3 length is 18 residues. CDR3 DNA sequence: TGTGCTAGTGGTTTGGTACCCGACGGACAGGGAGGCCACAATGAGCAGTTCTTC. Translated: CASGLVPDGQGGHNEQFF.

The J gene is TRBJ2-2, the V gene TRBV7-6; 8 positions agree with TRBD2. CDR3 length equals 17 residues. Germline V gene lookup returns CDR1 SGHVS and CDR2 FNYEAQ. V shed 5 bases and J 5 bases; nucleotides not matched to a gene: 13. DNA for the CDR3: TGTGCCAGCAGCCCAGGCCTTGGGACTAGAGTAACCGGGGAGCTGTTTTTT. This sequence encodes CASSPGLGTRVTGELFF.

This clone was observed a handful of times. The chain employs TRBV7-9 and TRBJ2-3; D unresolved. V shed 0 bases and J shed 3 bases, with 4 bases lying between them. The CDR3 covers 13 residues. Looked up from germline, CDR1 is SEHNR and CDR2 is FQNEAQ (reference sequence). CDR3 DNA: TGTGCCAGCAGCTTAGCTAGGACAGATACGCAGTATTTT. Translated: CASSLARTDTQYF.

The chain uses TRBV28 and TRBJ1-5, with 9 bases fitting TRBD1. Germline V gene sequence: CDR1 MDHEN, CDR2 SYDVKM. V shed 6 bases and J 4 bases; nucleotides not matched to a gene: 16. The CDR3 is 18 amino acids. The DNA of the CDR3 is TGTGCCAGCAGGGGGGGACAGGGCGGGATAGGGTATAATCAGCCCCAGCATTTT. Amino acid sequence: CASRGGQGGIGYNQPQHF.

The gene calls are TRBV19 and TRBJ2-2; 8 bases are shared with TRBD1. The CDR3 covers 14 residues. Germline loops: CDR1 LNHDA, CDR2 SQIVND (reference sequence). The V segment lost 3 bases and the J segment 7 bases; nucleotides outside the gene matches: 4. The CDR3 sequence: CASSMDRVNGELFF. CDR3 coding DNA: TGTGCCAGTAGTATGGACAGGGTTAACGGGGAGCTGTTTTTT.

The chain is built from TRBV11-2 and TRBJ2-1, with D tentatively TRBD2 (7 bases). Trimming removed 3 bases at V and 8 bases at J, with 14 bases between. The CDR3 runs to 14 residues. Germline CDR1 and CDR2: SGHAT and FQNNGV. The CDR3: CASSLGGGLDEQFF. CDR3 in DNA: TGTGCCAGCAGCTTGGGAGGGGGGCTCGATGAGCAGTTCTTC.

The count of this clone is one. The chain links TRBV5-6 to TRBJ2-7, with TRBD2 matching 7 bases. Trimming at V came to 2 bases and at J to 2 bases, leaving 7 bases not matched to a gene. The CDR3 totals 15 residues. Germline V gene lookup returns CDR1 SGHDT and CDR2 YYEEEE. The CDR3 is CASSLTVGGTYEQYF. CDR3 in DNA: TGTGCCAGCAGCTTAACCGTGGGGGGGACCTACGAGCAGTACTTC.

This clone was counted ten times or more. The CDR3 sequence is CASSTGAGEKLFF. The CDR3 DNA sequence: TGTGCCAGCAGTACAGGGGCGGGTGAAAAACTGTTTTTT. V gene TRBV6-1 combines with J gene TRBJ1-4; TRBD1 matches at 7 bases. V trimming: 5 bases; J trimming: 7 bases; junction bases outside the gene matches: 4. The CDR3 contains 13 residues. Germline V gives CDR1 MNHNS, CDR2 SASEGT.

V usage is TRBV6-1 and J usage is TRBJ2-3; D tentatively fits TRBD1 or TRBD2 (5 bases each). Germline CDR1 MNHNS, CDR2 SASEGT. Trimming removed 8 bases at V and 0 bases at J, with 9 bases between. This CDR3 has 13 amino acids. The CDR3 spells CASRDQSTDTQYF. For the CDR3, the DNA is TGTGCCAGCCGGGACCAAAGCACAGATACGCAGTATTTT.

This clone was observed a few times. The chain links TRBV18 to TRBJ1-5, with D perhaps TRBD1 (6 bases). Between the trimmed V and J ends, which lost 6 bases and 0 bases, there was a span of 15 bases. Germline CDR1 reads KGHSH; CDR2 reads LQKENI. This CDR3 spans 16 amino acids. The CDR3 reads CASSLTGSYSNQPQHF. CDR3 sequence (DNA): TGTGCCAGCTCCCTGACAGGATCTTATAGCAATCAGCCCCAGCATTTT.

The chain's CDR3 is CASSRAGGSSYNEQFF. The CDR3 region has the DNA TGTGCCAGCAGCAGGGCGGGCGGTTCCTCCTACAATGAGCAGTTCTTC. This rearrangement joins TRBV7-3 to TRBJ2-1; possible D gene TRBD2, 5 bases. Germline V gives CDR1 SGHTA, CDR2 FQGTGA. V lost 5 bases to trimming and J lost 0 bases, with 14 bases between them. The CDR3 has 16 amino acids.